The source of this T cell receptor beta chain is a study of OX40 agonist ivuxolimab in advanced cancers. The overall study: Partial responses, seen in three patients, involved one hepatocellular carcinoma and two cutaneous melanomas. Study conclusions and caveats: At doses 0.1 to 3.0 mg/kg, CD4+ and CD8+ clones expanded. Averaging showed that CD8+ T cells had more expanded clones than CD4+ did.

J lost 2 bases, V lost 3 bases, and 5 bases had no gene match. The CDR3 consists of 15 residues. The germline V gene has CDR1 SGHRS and CDR2 YFSETQ. Using immunoSEQ multiplex PCR, the repertoire was profiled, and TCRdb retains in-frame clones only, with some absent. The repertoire holds 25,000 to 35,000 clones, with roughly four fifths as singletons. This clone was observed once. As yet, its antigen is unknown. The source material was CD4+ or CD8+ T cells sorted from blood, sampled in a trial of the OX40 agonist ivuxolimab. The J gene is TRBJ2-5, the V gene TRBV5-1; 9 positions match TRBD1. The receptor was isolated from an adult with an advanced solid tumor such as melanoma, head and neck, liver or kidney cancer. This CDR3 reads CASSSGQGQQETQYF. The CDR3 nucleotides are TGCGCCAGCAGCTCGGGACAGGGCCAACAAGAGACCCAGTACTTC.